The present TCR beta chain was sequenced within a study of T cell responses to AZD1222 COVID-19 vaccine. Sequenced by immunoSEQ multiplex PCR; TCRdb stores in-frame clones only, minus some. The sample lists under 150,000 clones, roughly nine tenths seen once, with 2.4% in the top ten. Sequenced here: peripheral blood, sampled on day 0 of AZD1222 vaccination. The sequence was obtained from an adult in good health.

CDR3 in amino acids: CASSLDVAAKIGELFF. CDR3 DNA sequence: TGTGCCAGCAGCCTAGATGTGGCAGCCAAAATCGGGGAGCTGTTTTTT. The V and J genes are TRBV7-8 and TRBJ2-2; D gene ambiguous. The germline V gene encodes CDR1 SGHVS and CDR2 FQNEAQ. Trimming cost V 5 bases and J 7 bases, with 20 bases left between them. The CDR3 sequence is 16 residues long. Full variable domain (rest looked up from reference TRBV7-8 and TRBJ2-2): GAGVSQSPRYKVAKRGQDVALRCDPISGHVSLFWYQQALGQGPEFLTYFQNEAQLDKSGLPSDRFFAERPEGSVSTLKIQRTQQEDSAVYLCASSLDVAAKIGELFFGEGSRLTVL.